This T cell receptor beta chain was sequenced during a study of shared clonotypes between healthy human individuals (dated by TCRdb to between 2020 and 2021). Describing the broader study: A few men and a couple of women, aged 18 to 49 years, made up the cohort. For each donor, CD4 naive and CD4 memory were each run on three plates, CD8 naive on two plates, and CD8 memory on one plate. Blood TCR repertoires of four to six healthy adults were deeply sequenced to estimate repertoire size and the extent of clonotype sharing between individuals. Libraries were prepared and TCR repertoires were sequenced by different laboratories using diverse techniques, in order to increase sequencing depth and limit assay-specific biases. Per donor, leukapheresis produced somewhere between about 0.94 and 10 billion PBMCs. On the study overall, not on this receptor specifically: Sharing across a few donors was observed for 5% to 6.5% of naive CD4, over 3% of naive CD8, around 2.5% of memory CD4, and about 0.4% of memory CD8 clonotypes. Only blood was sampled, and tissue TCR repertoires likely differ from those in blood. Based on pairwise subsampling, the degree of clonotype sharing among donors was expected to be affected by sequencing depth. Naive subsets generally had larger estimated clonotype richness than memory subsets did. Incomplete sequencing was indicated by rarefaction of sorted-subset datasets, despite the large sequencing depth. Higher generation probabilities were observed for clonotypes shared by all four sorted-subset donors than for non-shared clonotypes. Because the study included only a small number of donors, the genetic and exposure-history diversity represented was limited.

Using the deep immunoSEQ assay, multiplex PCR amplified TCR CDR3 regions from genomic DNA. Extracted genomic DNA from each cell subset was spread evenly across all wells of several immunoSEQ 96-well plates, with each plate serving as a replicate. For sorted subsets, approximately 190 ng of genomic DNA, equivalent to 30,000 or so T cell genomes, went into each replicate PCR. The purified libraries were quantified using a Qubit 3.0 fluorometer, sized with a Bioanalyzer 2100, and then quantified again using the KAPA Library Quantification kit. Every immunoSEQ 96-well plate was sequenced on a dedicated single-read 150-cycle Illumina NextSeq 550 flow cell. In the source study's methods: Because only junctional sequences without quality scores were contained in the immunoSEQ output, filtering matching that applied to full-length reads could not be performed. To assign V/J genes and CDR3, sequences were annotated using PyIR, a Python wrapper for IgBLAST v1.9, with IMGT germline references. Reads with weak V/J assignments (E-value above 1e-6), missing CDR3, stop codons, out-of-frame junctions, or ambiguous translated residues were removed. A V3J clonotype was defined by an identical inferred V gene, J gene, and CDR3 amino acid sequence. Percentage overlap between repertoires was calculated by dividing the number of shared unique clonotypes by the size of the smaller repertoire. Richness of each repertoire was evaluated using RTK rarefaction, the Chao1 estimator, and Recon v2.1 estimates of unobserved clonotypes. OLGA was used to compute generation probabilities for all TCRbeta clonotypes that the gDNA method yielded from a handful of donors. Not all clones reach the TCRdb copy of this immuneACCESS table, which keeps in-frame sequences only. Checked studies attribute under half of the gap to unresolved V genes and leave the rest unexplained. That table furnishes V, J and clone size, whereas the DNA furnished D and trimming. Counted in this sample were about 680,000 clones; more than 70% of them appeared once. The ten top clones hold around 2% of the sample.

Donors were healthy HIV-negative adults with no recently reported acute infections or vaccinations. All donors were Caucasian adults living in Nashville, Tennessee, USA. CD4+ T cells were enriched by magnetic negative selection; naive cells were then positively selected on CD45RA, and the negative fraction formed the memory subset. Blood was obtained by leukapheresis, after which PBMCs were separated by Ficoll-Histopaque density gradient centrifugation and cryopreserved in liquid nitrogen vapor phase. Analytical flow cytometry was used to check the purity and quantity of every magnetically sorted T cell population. From each sorted fraction, genomic DNA was isolated and quantified by UV absorbance on a Nanodrop 2000c. As for this clone: Its antigen remains undetermined. No much larger clone exists at a distance of one base, and base qualities are not known.

The trim is 3 bases for V and 9 bases for J, with a gap of 12 bases between the germline ends. Spanning cysteine to phenylalanine, the CDR3 consists of 13 amino acids. The read is trimmed to its CDR3 DNA, 39 bases read in frame from base 1. CDR1 and CDR2 are drawn from the germline V gene: WSHSY, SAAADI. This TCR was sampled from a woman in her twenties or thirties in good health. The sample consisted of memory CD4+ T cells sorted from blood. In the paper's terms, the cell subset or site label means: CD45RA-negative fraction. The sequence joins TRBV10-2 to TRBJ1-5; no confident D gene assignment can be made. The DNA sequence is as follows: TGCGCCAGCAGTGATCACCTTGAGCGGCCCCAGCATTTT. This sequence encodes CASSDHLERPQHF.